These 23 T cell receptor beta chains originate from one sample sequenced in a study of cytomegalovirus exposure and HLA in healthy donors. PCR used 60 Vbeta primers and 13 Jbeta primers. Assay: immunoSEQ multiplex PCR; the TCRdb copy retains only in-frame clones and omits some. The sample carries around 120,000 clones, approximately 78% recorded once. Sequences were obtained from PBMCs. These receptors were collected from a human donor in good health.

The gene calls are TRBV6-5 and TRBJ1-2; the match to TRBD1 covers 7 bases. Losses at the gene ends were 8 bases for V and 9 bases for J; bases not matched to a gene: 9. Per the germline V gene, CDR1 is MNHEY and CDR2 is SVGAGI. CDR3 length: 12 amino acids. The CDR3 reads CASGRDSTSYTF. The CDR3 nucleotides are TGTGCCAGCGGACGGGACAGTACCAGCTACACCTTC.

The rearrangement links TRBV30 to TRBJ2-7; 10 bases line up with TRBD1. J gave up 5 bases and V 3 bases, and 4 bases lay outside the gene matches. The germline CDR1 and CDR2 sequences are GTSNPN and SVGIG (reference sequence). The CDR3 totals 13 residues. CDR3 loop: CAWSGTGVNEQYF. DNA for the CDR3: TGTGCCTGGAGCGGGACAGGGGTTAACGAGCAGTACTTC.

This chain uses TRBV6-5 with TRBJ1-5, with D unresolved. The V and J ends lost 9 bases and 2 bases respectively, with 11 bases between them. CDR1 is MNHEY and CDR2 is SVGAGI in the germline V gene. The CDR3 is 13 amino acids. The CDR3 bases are TGTGCCAGTAAACGACGGGGCAATCAGCCCCAGCATTTT. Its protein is CASKRRGNQPQHF.

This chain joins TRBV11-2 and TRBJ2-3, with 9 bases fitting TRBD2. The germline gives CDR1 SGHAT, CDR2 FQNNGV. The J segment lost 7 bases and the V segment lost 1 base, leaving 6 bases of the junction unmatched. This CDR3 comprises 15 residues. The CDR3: CASSLGAGGPHTQYF. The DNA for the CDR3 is TGTGCCAGCAGCTTAGGGGCGGGGGGGCCCCATACGCAGTATTTT. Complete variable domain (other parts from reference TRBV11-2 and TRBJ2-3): EAGVAQSPRYKIIEKRQSVAFWCNPISGHATLYWYQQILGQGPKLLIQFQNNGVVDDSQLPKDRFSAERLKGVDSTLKIQPAKLEDSAVYLCASSLGAGGPHTQYFGPGTRLTVL.

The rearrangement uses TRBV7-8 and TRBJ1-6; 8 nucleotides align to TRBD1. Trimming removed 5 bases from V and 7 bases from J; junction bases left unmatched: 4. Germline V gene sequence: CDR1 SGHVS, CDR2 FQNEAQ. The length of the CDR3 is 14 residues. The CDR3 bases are TGTGCCAGCAGCCCCGGACAGGGCAATTCACCCCTCCACTTT. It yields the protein CASSPGQGNSPLHF.

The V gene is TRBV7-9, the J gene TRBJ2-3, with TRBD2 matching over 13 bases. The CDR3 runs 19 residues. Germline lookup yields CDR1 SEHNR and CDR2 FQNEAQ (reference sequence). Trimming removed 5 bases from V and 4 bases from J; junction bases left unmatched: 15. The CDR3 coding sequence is TGTGCCAGCAGCAAGGACAGGGGAACTAGCGGGAGGGGCTCAGATACGCAGTATTTT. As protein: CASSKDRGTSGRGSDTQYF.

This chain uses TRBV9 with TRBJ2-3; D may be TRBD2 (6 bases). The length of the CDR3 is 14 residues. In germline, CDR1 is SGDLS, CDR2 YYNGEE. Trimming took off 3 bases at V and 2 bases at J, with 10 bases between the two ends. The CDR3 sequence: CASSEGLTTDTQYF. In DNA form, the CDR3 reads TGTGCCAGCAGCGAGGGACTCACCACAGATACGCAGTATTTT.

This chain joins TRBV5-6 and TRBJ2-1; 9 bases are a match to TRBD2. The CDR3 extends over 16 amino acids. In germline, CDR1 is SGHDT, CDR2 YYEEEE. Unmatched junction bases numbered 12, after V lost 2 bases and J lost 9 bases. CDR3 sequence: CASSFFRRLAGLEQFF. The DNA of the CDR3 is TGTGCCAGCAGCTTCTTCAGACGGCTAGCGGGACTTGAGCAGTTCTTC.

Written as DNA, the CDR3 is TGTGCCAGCAGGGGGGGGGAGACCCAGTACTTC. Protein: CASRGGETQYF. This sequence joins TRBV6-5 and TRBJ2-5; 7 nucleotides match TRBD2. The CDR3 has 11 amino acids. The junction had 0 bases not matched to a gene; V was cut back by 6 bases and J by 5 bases. Germline values: CDR1 MNHEY, CDR2 SVGAGI.

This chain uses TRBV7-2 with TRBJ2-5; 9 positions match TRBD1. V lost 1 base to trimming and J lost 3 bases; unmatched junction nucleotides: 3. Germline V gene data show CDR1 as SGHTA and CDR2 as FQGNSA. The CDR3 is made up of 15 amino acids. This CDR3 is CASSLVGTGKETQYF. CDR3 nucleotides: TGTGCCAGCAGCTTAGTTGGGACAGGGAAAGAGACCCAGTACTTC.

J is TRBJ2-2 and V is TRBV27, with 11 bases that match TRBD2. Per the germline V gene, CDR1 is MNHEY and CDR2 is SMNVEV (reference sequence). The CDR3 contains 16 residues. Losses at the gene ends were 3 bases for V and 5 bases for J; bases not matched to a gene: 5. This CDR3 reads CASSFELAGVTGELFF. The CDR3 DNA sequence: TGTGCCAGCAGTTTCGAACTAGCGGGAGTTACCGGGGAGCTGTTTTTT.

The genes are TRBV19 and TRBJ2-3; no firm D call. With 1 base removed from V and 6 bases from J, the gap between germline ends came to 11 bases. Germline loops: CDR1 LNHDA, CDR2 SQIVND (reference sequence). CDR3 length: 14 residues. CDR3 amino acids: CASSIASRSDTQYF. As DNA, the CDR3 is TGTGCCAGTAGTATAGCCTCCCGGTCCGATACGCAGTATTTT.

CDR3 in DNA: TGCGCCAGCAGTCCCGCTAGCCTTGCAACTAATGAAAAACTGTTTTTT. As protein: CASSPASLATNEKLFF. The chain recombines TRBV23-1 with TRBJ1-4; D not certain. TRBV23-1 is flagged as an ORF with uncertain function. The CDR3 length is 16 residues. V was trimmed by 4 bases and J by 0 bases, leaving 12 bases between them.

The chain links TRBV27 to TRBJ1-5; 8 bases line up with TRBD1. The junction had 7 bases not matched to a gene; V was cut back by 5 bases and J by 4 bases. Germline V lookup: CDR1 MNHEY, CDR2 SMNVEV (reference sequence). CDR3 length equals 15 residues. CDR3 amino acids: CASSLGTGNNQPQHF. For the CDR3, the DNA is TGTGCCAGCAGTCTCGGGACAGGAAATAATCAGCCCCAGCATTTT.

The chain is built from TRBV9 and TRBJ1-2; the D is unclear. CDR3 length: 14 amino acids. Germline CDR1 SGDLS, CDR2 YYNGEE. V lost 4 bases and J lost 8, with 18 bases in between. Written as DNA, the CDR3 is TGTGCCAGCAGCCTTGGGTCCGGAGCAGTCGGCTACACCTTC. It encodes CASSLGSGAVGYTF.

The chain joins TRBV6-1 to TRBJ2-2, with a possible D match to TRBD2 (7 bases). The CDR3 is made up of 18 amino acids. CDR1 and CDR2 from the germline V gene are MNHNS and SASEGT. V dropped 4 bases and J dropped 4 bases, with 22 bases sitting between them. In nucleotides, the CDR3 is TGTGCCAGCAGTGGCGCACTCGGGGGGCCCCGTGTCACCGGGGAGCTGTTTTTT. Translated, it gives CASSGALGGPRVTGELFF.

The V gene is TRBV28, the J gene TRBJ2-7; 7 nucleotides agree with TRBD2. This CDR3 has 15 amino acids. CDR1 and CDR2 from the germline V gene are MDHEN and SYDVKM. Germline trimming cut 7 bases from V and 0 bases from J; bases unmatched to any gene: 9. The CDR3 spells CASTPWGGRSYEQYF. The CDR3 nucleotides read TGTGCCAGCACCCCCTGGGGGGGTCGCTCCTACGAGCAGTACTTC.

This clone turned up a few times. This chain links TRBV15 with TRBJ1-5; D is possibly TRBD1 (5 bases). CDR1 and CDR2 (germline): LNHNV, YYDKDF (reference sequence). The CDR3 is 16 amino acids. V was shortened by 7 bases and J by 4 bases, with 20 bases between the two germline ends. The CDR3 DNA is TGTGCCACCATGCTTCAGCCGGGGGTGAGGAATCAGCCCCAGCATTTT. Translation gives CATMLQPGVRNQPQHF.

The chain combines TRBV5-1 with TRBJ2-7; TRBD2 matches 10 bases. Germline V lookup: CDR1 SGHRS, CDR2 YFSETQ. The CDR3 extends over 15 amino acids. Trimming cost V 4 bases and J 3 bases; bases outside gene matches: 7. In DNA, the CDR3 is TGCGCCAGCAGCACGGGGACTAGCGCACTCTACGAGCAGTACTTC. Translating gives CASSTGTSALYEQYF.

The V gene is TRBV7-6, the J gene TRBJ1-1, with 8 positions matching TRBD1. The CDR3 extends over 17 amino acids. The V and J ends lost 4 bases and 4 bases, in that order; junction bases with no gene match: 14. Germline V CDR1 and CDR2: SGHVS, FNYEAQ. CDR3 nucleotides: TGTGCCAGCAGCTCAGGACAGGGAGGGAGGAGGGGCACTGAAGCTTTCTTT. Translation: CASSSGQGGRRGTEAFF. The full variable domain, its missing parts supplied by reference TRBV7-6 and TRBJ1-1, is GAGVSQSPRYKVTKRGQDVALRCDPISGHVSLYWYRQALGQGPEFLTYFNYEAQQDKSGLPNDRFSAERPEGSISTLTIQRTEQRDSAMYRCASSSGQGGRRGTEAFFGQGTRLTVV.

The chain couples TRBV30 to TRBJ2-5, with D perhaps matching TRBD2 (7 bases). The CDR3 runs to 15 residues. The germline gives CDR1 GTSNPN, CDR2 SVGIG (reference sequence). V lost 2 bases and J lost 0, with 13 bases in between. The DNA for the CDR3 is TGTGCCTGGAGTCAGGTGGGGGGGCACCAAGAGACCCAGTACTTC. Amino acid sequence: CAWSQVGGHQETQYF.

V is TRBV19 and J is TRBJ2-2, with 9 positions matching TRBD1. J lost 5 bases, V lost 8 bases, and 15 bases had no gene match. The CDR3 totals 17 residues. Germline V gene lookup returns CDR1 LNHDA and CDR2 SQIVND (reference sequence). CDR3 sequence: CASQPGQGNFRTGELFF. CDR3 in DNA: TGTGCCAGTCAACCGGGACAGGGTAATTTTCGTACCGGGGAGCTGTTTTTT.

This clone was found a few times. CDR3 DNA: TGTGCCAGCCCGAGGCAGCCCCAGCATTTT. This encodes CASPRQPQHF. This rearrangement joins TRBV27 to TRBJ1-5, with D uncertain. Germline CDR1 and CDR2: MNHEY and SMNVEV (reference sequence). The ends were cut back, 8 bases at V and 7 bases at J, with 6 bases in the middle. CDR3 size: 10 residues.